This T cell receptor beta chain was identified during a study of CD8 T cells in ankylosing spondylitis. This CDR3 comprises 16 residues. Germline V gene data show CDR1 as MNHEY and CDR2 as SMNVEV (reference sequence). V dropped 1 base and J dropped 7; count of bases not matched to a gene: 8. In making TCR beta libraries, quantitative 5'-RACE with molecular barcodes was used. Using its own MiXCR run on the 5' RACE reads, TCRdb lists one record per CDR3 protein. The sample includes fewer than 200,000 distinct CDR3 sequences, 18% seen only once; the top ten take around 4%. This clonotype showed up many times.

This TCR was recovered from a male donor aged 5 to 30 with ankylosing spondylitis or in good health (not recorded which). The rearrangement uses TRBV27 and TRBJ2-2, with 8 bases aligning to TRBD2. Sequences were obtained from blood, either unsorted or a sorted T cell fraction (not recorded which). The CDR3 sequence is CASSLYGRAYVGELFF. For the CDR3, the DNA is TGTGCCAGCAGTTTATACGGGAGGGCCTATGTCGGGGAGCTGTTTTTT.